Listed below are T cell receptor beta chains from one sample, sequenced in a study of T cells after yellow fever vaccination. TCRdb reprocessed the 5' RACE reads with MiXCR, giving one entry per CDR3 protein. The sample lists hundreds of thousands of distinct CDR3 sequences, about 13% occurring once. The sample here was PBMCs, taken on the day of the yellow fever booster vaccination. All receptors come from a man in his thirties or forties who received the YFV17D yellow fever vaccine. The CDR3 runs from the conserved cysteine through the conserved F or W. D genes are given only for firm matches. Some rows mark clone size as missing; the rest say once, few, many or name a class of expanded clone.

d_call: -
v_call: TRBV4-1
j_call: TRBJ2-7
clone_size: -
cdr3_nt: TGCGCCAGCAGCCAAGACGGTCTTACTGGGATCTACGAGCAGTACTTC
cdr3_aa: CASSQDGLTGIYEQYF

d_call: -
v_call: TRBV4-1
j_call: TRBJ2-6
clone_size: -
cdr3_nt: TGCGCCAGCAGCCAAGCCCAGGGAGGCGCTGGGGCCAACGTCCTGACTTTC
cdr3_aa: CASSQAQGGAGANVLTF

d_call: -
v_call: TRBV6-2/TRBV6-3
j_call: TRBJ2-3
clone_size: few
cdr3_nt: TGTGCCAGCAGACCACGCATGGATACGCAGTATTTT
cdr3_aa: CASRPRMDTQYF

d_call: -
v_call: TRBV28
j_call: TRBJ2-7
clone_size: -
cdr3_nt: TGTGCTTCAATGTCGGGGAATTCCTACGAGCAGTACTTC
cdr3_aa: CASMSGNSYEQYF

d_call: TRBD1
v_call: TRBV5-6
j_call: TRBJ2-7
clone_size: few
cdr3_nt: TGTGCCAGCAGCTTCAGGGGGACGCAAGCCTACGAGCAGTACTTC
cdr3_aa: CASSFRGTQAYEQYF

d_call: -
v_call: TRBV2
j_call: TRBJ2-1
clone_size: -
cdr3_nt: TGTGCCAGCACAGAACGTCACGGGCCCAATGAGCAGTTCTTC
cdr3_aa: CASTERHGPNEQFF

d_call: -
v_call: TRBV7-2
j_call: TRBJ1-1
clone_size: -
cdr3_nt: TGTGCCAGCAGCTCTCGGGGGGCCCGCACTGAAGCTTTCTTT
cdr3_aa: CASSSRGARTEAFF

d_call: TRBD1
v_call: TRBV15
j_call: TRBJ2-2
clone_size: few
cdr3_nt: TGTGCCACCAGCAAGACCGGGACAGGGGTTACCGGGGAGCTGTTTTTT
cdr3_aa: CATSKTGTGVTGELFF

d_call: -
v_call: TRBV7-2
j_call: TRBJ2-1
clone_size: many
cdr3_nt: TGTGCCAGCAGCTCCAACTATAACTCCTACAATGAGCAGTTCTTC
cdr3_aa: CASSSNYNSYNEQFF

d_call: TRBD2
v_call: TRBV27
j_call: TRBJ2-5
clone_size: -
cdr3_nt: TGTGCCAGCAGTCCCTCTCTAGCGGGAGTGTTCCAAGAGACCCAGTACTTC
cdr3_aa: CASSPSLAGVFQETQYF

d_call: TRBD2
v_call: TRBV29-1
j_call: TRBJ2-3
clone_size: -
cdr3_nt: TGCAGCGTTGAGACTAGCGAGACAGATACGCAGTATTTT
cdr3_aa: CSVETSETDTQYF

d_call: -
v_call: TRBV11-3
j_call: TRBJ2-3
clone_size: few
cdr3_nt: TGTGCCAGCAGCTCCGGGGGGCCCGGGGATACGCAGTATTTT
cdr3_aa: CASSSGGPGDTQYF

d_call: TRBD2
v_call: TRBV12-3/TRBV12-4
j_call: TRBJ2-3
clone_size: -
cdr3_nt: TGTGCCAGCAGTTCCGGGGGGAGCGGGAGGGCCATGGATACGCAGTATTTT
cdr3_aa: CASSSGGSGRAMDTQYF

d_call: -
v_call: TRBV7-2
j_call: TRBJ1-6
clone_size: few
cdr3_nt: TGTGCCAGCAGCTTACGACAGCCTAATTCACCCCTCCACTTT
cdr3_aa: CASSLRQPNSPLHF

d_call: -
v_call: TRBV5-1
j_call: TRBJ1-1
clone_size: few
cdr3_nt: TGCGCCAGCAGCCCCAGACAGCTGGACACTGAAGCTTTCTTT
cdr3_aa: CASSPRQLDTEAFF

d_call: TRBD1
v_call: TRBV4-3
j_call: TRBJ1-4
clone_size: many
cdr3_nt: TGCGCCAGCAGCCATCTACAGGGGAATGAAAAACTGTTTTTT
cdr3_aa: CASSHLQGNEKLFF

d_call: TRBD1
v_call: TRBV20-1
j_call: TRBJ2-3
clone_size: -
cdr3_nt: TGCAGTGCTACCCTGGGCAGGGGGCGCGGCACAGATACGCAGTATTTT
cdr3_aa: CSATLGRGRGTDTQYF

d_call: -
v_call: TRBV9
j_call: TRBJ1-4
clone_size: -
cdr3_nt: TGTGCCCAGCCCCGGACACAGGAAGAAAAACTGTTTTTT
cdr3_aa: CAQPRTQEEKLFF

d_call: TRBD1
v_call: TRBV6-2/TRBV6-3
j_call: TRBJ2-2
clone_size: few
cdr3_nt: TGTGCCAACGGACAGGGTGGCACCGGGGAGCTGTTTTTT
cdr3_aa: CANGQGGTGELFF

d_call: TRBD2
v_call: TRBV5-6
j_call: TRBJ2-1
clone_size: -
cdr3_nt: TGTGCCAGCAGCTGGCGGACTAGCGGGGGGGGAAATGAGCAGTTCTTC
cdr3_aa: CASSWRTSGGGNEQFF

d_call: -
v_call: TRBV27
j_call: TRBJ1-2
clone_size: few
cdr3_nt: TGTGCCAGCAGTCGATCAGGGGTTCCGGGGGGGGGCTACACCTTC
cdr3_aa: CASSRSGVPGGGYTF

d_call: -
v_call: TRBV7-2
j_call: TRBJ2-5
clone_size: -
cdr3_nt: TGTGCCAGCAGCCGTTGGACTAAGGAGACCCAGTACTTC
cdr3_aa: CASSRWTKETQYF

d_call: -
v_call: TRBV5-1
j_call: TRBJ2-5
clone_size: -
cdr3_nt: TGCGCCAGCAGCCCACAGCCAACCCAAGAGACCCAGTACTTC
cdr3_aa: CASSPQPTQETQYF

d_call: -
v_call: TRBV7-2
j_call: TRBJ2-3
clone_size: -
cdr3_nt: TGTGCCAGCAGGACAATCGCGGATACGCAGTATTTT
cdr3_aa: CASRTIADTQYF

d_call: -
v_call: TRBV10-3
j_call: TRBJ1-2
clone_size: -
cdr3_nt: TGTGCCATCAGTACAGCGAACTATGGCTACACCTTC
cdr3_aa: CAISTANYGYTF

d_call: -
v_call: TRBV7-6
j_call: TRBJ1-6
clone_size: -
cdr3_nt: TGTGCCAGCAGCGCAGACATCTATAATTCACCCCTCCACTTT
cdr3_aa: CASSADIYNSPLHF

d_call: -
v_call: TRBV18
j_call: TRBJ2-7
clone_size: many
cdr3_nt: TGTGCCAGCTCACCACGGACAGCCTACGAGCAGTACTTC
cdr3_aa: CASSPRTAYEQYF

d_call: TRBD1
v_call: TRBV30
j_call: TRBJ1-4
clone_size: -
cdr3_nt: TGTGCCTGGAGCCTATGGGACAGGAGGGAAAAACTGTTTTTT
cdr3_aa: CAWSLWDRREKLFF

d_call: TRBD2
v_call: TRBV25-1
j_call: TRBJ2-2
clone_size: few
cdr3_nt: TGTGCCAGCAGTGAATACATCCTCCCCGCTTTAGCGGGAGGGCCCGGGGAGCTGTTTTTT
cdr3_aa: CASSEYILPALAGGPGELFF

d_call: -
v_call: TRBV7-6
j_call: TRBJ2-2
clone_size: many
cdr3_nt: TGTGCCAGCAGCCAACAGGGTAACACCGGGGAGCTGTTTTTT
cdr3_aa: CASSQQGNTGELFF

d_call: -
v_call: TRBV5-1
j_call: TRBJ2-3
clone_size: few
cdr3_nt: TGCGCCAGCAGCTTGGTGAGGGACCTGGGGGGTACGCAGTATTTT
cdr3_aa: CASSLVRDLGGTQYF

d_call: TRBD2
v_call: TRBV12-3/TRBV12-4
j_call: TRBJ2-5
clone_size: -
cdr3_nt: TGTGCCAGCAGTTCCAGCGGGAGTACCCAAGAGACCCAGTACTTC
cdr3_aa: CASSSSGSTQETQYF

d_call: -
v_call: TRBV12-3/TRBV12-4
j_call: TRBJ2-5
clone_size: -
cdr3_nt: TGTGCCAGCAGTTTGAGTGGCCTAGTAGAGACCCAGTACTTC
cdr3_aa: CASSLSGLVETQYF

d_call: TRBD2
v_call: TRBV20-1
j_call: TRBJ2-3
clone_size: -
cdr3_nt: TGCAGTGCCCCAACCCCGGGACTAGTAGGTCGCGATACGCAGTATTTT
cdr3_aa: CSAPTPGLVGRDTQYF

d_call: TRBD2
v_call: TRBV7-2
j_call: TRBJ2-1
clone_size: many
cdr3_nt: TGTGCCAGCAGCCTGGGACTAGCGGGCGATGAGCAGTTCTTC
cdr3_aa: CASSLGLAGDEQFF

d_call: -
v_call: TRBV20-1
j_call: TRBJ2-1
clone_size: -
cdr3_nt: TGCAGTGCTAGAGTGGGGCCCGGATACAATGAGCAGTTCTTC
cdr3_aa: CSARVGPGYNEQFF

d_call: -
v_call: TRBV19
j_call: TRBJ2-1
clone_size: few
cdr3_nt: TGTGCCAGTAGCGTGTTCGGGACCTACTCCTACAATGAGCAGTTCTTC
cdr3_aa: CASSVFGTYSYNEQFF

d_call: -
v_call: TRBV7-2
j_call: TRBJ1-5
clone_size: -
cdr3_nt: TGTGCCAGCAGCTTAGGGACGGATAGCAATCAGCCCCTGCATTTT
cdr3_aa: CASSLGTDSNQPLHF

d_call: TRBD1
v_call: TRBV19
j_call: TRBJ2-7
clone_size: few
cdr3_nt: TGTGCCAGTAGTATAAAGAACCCGGGACAGTACAGCTCCTACGAGCAGTACTTC
cdr3_aa: CASSIKNPGQYSSYEQYF

d_call: -
v_call: TRBV9
j_call: TRBJ2-1
clone_size: -
cdr3_nt: TGTGCCAGCAGCGTAGCTCTGGGGGCTACGGAGCAGTTCTTC
cdr3_aa: CASSVALGATEQFF

d_call: -
v_call: TRBV9
j_call: TRBJ1-5
clone_size: few
cdr3_nt: TGTGCCAGCAGCGAGGAAGGGACGATCGGCAATCAGCCCCAGCATTTT
cdr3_aa: CASSEEGTIGNQPQHF

d_call: TRBD2
v_call: TRBV27
j_call: TRBJ2-2
clone_size: -
cdr3_nt: TGTGCCAGCAGTTTATCCGGGACTAGCTTCGGGGAGCTGTTTTTT
cdr3_aa: CASSLSGTSFGELFF

d_call: TRBD2
v_call: TRBV12-3/TRBV12-4
j_call: TRBJ2-1
clone_size: few
cdr3_nt: TGTGCCAGCAGTTTTAACCCTAGCGGGAGTAGGTACAATGAGCAGTTCTTC
cdr3_aa: CASSFNPSGSRYNEQFF

d_call: -
v_call: TRBV5-1
j_call: TRBJ2-1
clone_size: few
cdr3_nt: TGCGCCAGCAAGGCGGATCCCTGGCGAGAGCAGTTCTTC
cdr3_aa: CASKADPWREQFF

d_call: -
v_call: TRBV7-2
j_call: TRBJ2-7
clone_size: -
cdr3_nt: TGTGCCAGCAGCTTATACGTTTCCCGGGACGTCTCCTACGAGCAGTACTTC
cdr3_aa: CASSLYVSRDVSYEQYF

d_call: -
v_call: TRBV5-1
j_call: TRBJ2-1
clone_size: -
cdr3_nt: TGCGCCAGCAGTACCTCGTGGGATGAGCAGTTCTTC
cdr3_aa: CASSTSWDEQFF

d_call: -
v_call: TRBV7-2
j_call: TRBJ1-2
clone_size: many
cdr3_nt: TGTGCCAGCAGCCCGGACAGCGCCTATGGCTACACCTTC
cdr3_aa: CASSPDSAYGYTF

d_call: TRBD2
v_call: TRBV4-1
j_call: TRBJ2-1
clone_size: -
cdr3_nt: TGCGCCAGCAGCCAAGAGATCAGCCTAGCGGGCACCTTCAGCTCCTACAATGAGCAGTTCTTC
cdr3_aa: CASSQEISLAGTFSSYNEQFF

d_call: TRBD2
v_call: TRBV10-2
j_call: TRBJ2-1
clone_size: -
cdr3_nt: TGCGCCACCTACGGGCTAGCGGGAGTGGGTGAGCAGTTCTTC
cdr3_aa: CATYGLAGVGEQFF

d_call: TRBD2
v_call: TRBV12-3/TRBV12-4
j_call: TRBJ2-3
clone_size: -
cdr3_nt: TGTGCCAGCAGCTCACCGGGACTAGCGGGACATAGCACAGATACGCAGTATTTT
cdr3_aa: CASSSPGLAGHSTDTQYF

d_call: -
v_call: TRBV12-3/TRBV12-4
j_call: TRBJ2-3
clone_size: -
cdr3_nt: TGTGCCAGCAGTAATCCCTCCGAAATGGGAGATACGCAGTATTTT
cdr3_aa: CASSNPSEMGDTQYF